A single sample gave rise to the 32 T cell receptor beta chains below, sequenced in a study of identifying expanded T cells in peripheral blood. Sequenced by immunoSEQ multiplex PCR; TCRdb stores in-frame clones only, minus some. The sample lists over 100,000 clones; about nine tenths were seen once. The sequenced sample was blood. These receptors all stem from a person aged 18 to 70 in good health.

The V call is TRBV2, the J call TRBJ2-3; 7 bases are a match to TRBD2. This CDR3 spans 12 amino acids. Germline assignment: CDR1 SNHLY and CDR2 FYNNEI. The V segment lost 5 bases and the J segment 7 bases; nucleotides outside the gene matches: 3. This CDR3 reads CASSSGGNTQYF. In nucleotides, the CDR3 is TGTGCCAGCAGTTCGGGAGGAAATACGCAGTATTTT.

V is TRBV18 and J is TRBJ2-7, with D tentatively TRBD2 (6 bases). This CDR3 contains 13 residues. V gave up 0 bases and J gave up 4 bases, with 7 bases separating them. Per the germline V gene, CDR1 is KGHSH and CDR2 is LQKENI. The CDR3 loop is CASSPPGGYEQYF. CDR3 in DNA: TGTGCCAGCTCACCACCGGGGGGTTACGAGCAGTACTTC. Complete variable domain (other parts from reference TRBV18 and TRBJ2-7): NAGVMQNPRHLVRRRGQEARLRCSPMKGHSHVYWYRQLPEEGLKFMVYLQKENIIDESGMPKERFSAEFPKEGPSILRIQQVVRGDSAAYFCASSPPGGYEQYFGPGTRLTVT.

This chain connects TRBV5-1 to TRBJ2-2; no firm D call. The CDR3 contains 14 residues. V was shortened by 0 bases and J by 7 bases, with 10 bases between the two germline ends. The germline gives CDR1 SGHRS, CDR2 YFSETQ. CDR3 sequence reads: CASSLALGHGELFF. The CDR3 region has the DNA TGCGCCAGCAGCTTGGCCTTGGGCCACGGGGAGCTGTTTTTT.

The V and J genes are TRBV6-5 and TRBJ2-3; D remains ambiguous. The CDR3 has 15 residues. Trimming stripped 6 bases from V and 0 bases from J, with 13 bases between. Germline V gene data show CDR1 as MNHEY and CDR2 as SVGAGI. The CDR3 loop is CASRKPFSSTDTQYF. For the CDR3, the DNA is TGTGCCAGCAGGAAACCCTTTTCTAGCACAGATACGCAGTATTTT.

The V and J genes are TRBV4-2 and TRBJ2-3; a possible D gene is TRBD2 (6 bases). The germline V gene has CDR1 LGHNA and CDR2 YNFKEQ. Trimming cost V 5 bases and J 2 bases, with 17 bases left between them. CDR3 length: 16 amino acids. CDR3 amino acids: CASSSQRAGNTDTQYF. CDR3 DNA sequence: TGTGCCAGCAGCTCCCAGCGGGCGGGGAACACAGATACGCAGTATTTT.

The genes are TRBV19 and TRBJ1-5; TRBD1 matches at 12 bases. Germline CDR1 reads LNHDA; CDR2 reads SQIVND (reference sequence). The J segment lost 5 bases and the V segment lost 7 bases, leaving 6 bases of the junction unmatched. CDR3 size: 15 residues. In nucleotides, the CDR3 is TGTGCCAGTACTTATGGGGACAGGGGGCATCAGCCCCAGCATTTT. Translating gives CASTYGDRGHQPQHF.

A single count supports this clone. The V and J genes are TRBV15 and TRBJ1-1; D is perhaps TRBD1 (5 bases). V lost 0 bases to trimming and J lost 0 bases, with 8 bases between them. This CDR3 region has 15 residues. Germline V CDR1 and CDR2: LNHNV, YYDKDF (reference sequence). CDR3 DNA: TGTGCCACCAGCAGAGATCGACAGATGAACACTGAAGCTTTCTTT. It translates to CATSRDRQMNTEAFF.

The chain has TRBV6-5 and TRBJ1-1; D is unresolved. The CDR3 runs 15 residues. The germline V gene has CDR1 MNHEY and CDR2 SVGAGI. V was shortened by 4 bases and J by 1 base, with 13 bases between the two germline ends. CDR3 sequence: CASSSPGRENTEAFF. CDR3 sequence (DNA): TGTGCCAGCAGTTCCCCTGGAAGGGAGAACACTGAAGCTTTCTTT.

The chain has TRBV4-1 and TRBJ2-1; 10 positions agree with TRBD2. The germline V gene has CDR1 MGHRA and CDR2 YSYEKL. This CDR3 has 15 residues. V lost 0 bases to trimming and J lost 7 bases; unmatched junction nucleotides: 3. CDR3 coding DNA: TGCGCCAGCAGCCAAGAGGGACTAGCGTGGAATGAGCAGTTCTTC. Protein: CASSQEGLAWNEQFF.

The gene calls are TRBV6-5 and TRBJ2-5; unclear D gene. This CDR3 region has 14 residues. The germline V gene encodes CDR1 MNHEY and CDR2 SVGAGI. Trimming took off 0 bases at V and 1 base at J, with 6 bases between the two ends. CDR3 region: CASSYSGGQETQYF. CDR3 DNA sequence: TGTGCCAGCAGTTACTCGGGCGGCCAAGAGACCCAGTACTTC.

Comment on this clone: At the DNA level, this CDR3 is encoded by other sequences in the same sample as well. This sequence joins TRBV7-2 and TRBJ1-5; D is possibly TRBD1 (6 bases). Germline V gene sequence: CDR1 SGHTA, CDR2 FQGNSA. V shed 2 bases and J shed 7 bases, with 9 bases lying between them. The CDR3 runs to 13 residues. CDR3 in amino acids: CASSLTQGQPQHF. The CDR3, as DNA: TGTGCCAGCAGCTTAACACAGGGACAGCCCCAGCATTTT.

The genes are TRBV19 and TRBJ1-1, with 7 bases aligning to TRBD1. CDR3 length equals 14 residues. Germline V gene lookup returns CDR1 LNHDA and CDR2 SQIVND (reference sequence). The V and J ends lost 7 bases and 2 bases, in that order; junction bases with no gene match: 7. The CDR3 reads CASKGGQINTEAFF. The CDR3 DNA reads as TGTGCCAGTAAGGGGGGACAGATTAACACTGAAGCTTTCTTT.

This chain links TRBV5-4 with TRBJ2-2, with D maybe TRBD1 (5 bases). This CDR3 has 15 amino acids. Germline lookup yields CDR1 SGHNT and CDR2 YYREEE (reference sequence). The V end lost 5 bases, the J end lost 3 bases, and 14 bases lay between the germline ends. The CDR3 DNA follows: TGTGCCAGCAGAGGACACACGGAAGACACCGGGGAGCTGTTTTTT. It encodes CASRGHTEDTGELFF. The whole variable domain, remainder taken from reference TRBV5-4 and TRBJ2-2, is ETGVTQSPTHLIKTRGQQVTLRCSSQSGHNTVSWYQQALGQGPQFIFQYYREEENGRGNFPPRFSGLQFPNYSSELNVNALELDDSALYLCASRGHTEDTGELFFGEGSRLTVL.

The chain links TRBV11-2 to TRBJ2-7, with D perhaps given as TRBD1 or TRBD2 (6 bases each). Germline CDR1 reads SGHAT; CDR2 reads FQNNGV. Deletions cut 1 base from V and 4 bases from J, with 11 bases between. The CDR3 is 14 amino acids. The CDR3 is CASSLGGGPYEQYF. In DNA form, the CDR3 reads TGTGCCAGCAGCTTAGGAGGGGGGCCGTACGAGCAGTACTTC.

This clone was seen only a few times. This chain's CDR3 is CASSTRPGLWNTEAFF. CDR3 in DNA: TGTGCCAGCAGTACACGACCGGGACTTTGGAACACTGAAGCTTTCTTT. This chain links TRBV27 with TRBJ1-1; perhaps TRBD1 as D (5 bases). Germline V gene sequence: CDR1 MNHEY, CDR2 SMNVEV (reference sequence). Between the trimmed V and J ends, which lost 5 bases and 1 base, there was a span of 17 bases. The CDR3 is 16 residues long.

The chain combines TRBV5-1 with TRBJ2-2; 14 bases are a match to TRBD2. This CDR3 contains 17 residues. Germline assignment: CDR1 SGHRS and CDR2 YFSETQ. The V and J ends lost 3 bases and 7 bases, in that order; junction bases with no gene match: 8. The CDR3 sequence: CASSSGLAGDAVGELFF. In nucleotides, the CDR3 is TGCGCCAGCAGCTCGGGACTAGCGGGAGATGCGGTCGGGGAGCTGTTTTTT.

The CDR3 DNA reads as TGCGCCAGCAGCCAGGGCGGCCATAGCTCCTACAATGAGCAGTTCTTC. This translates into CASSQGGHSSYNEQFF. The V gene is TRBV4-1, the J gene TRBJ2-1; unclear D gene. The CDR3 runs to 16 residues. Germline CDR1 MGHRA, CDR2 YSYEKL. Between the trimmed V and J ends, which lost 3 bases and 0 bases, there was a span of 12 bases.

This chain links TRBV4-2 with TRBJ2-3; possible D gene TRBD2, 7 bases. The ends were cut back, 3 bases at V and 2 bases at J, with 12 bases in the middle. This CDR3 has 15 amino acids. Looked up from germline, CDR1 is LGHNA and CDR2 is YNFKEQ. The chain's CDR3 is CASSQGGQVTDTQYF. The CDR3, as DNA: TGTGCCAGCAGCCAGGGGGGGCAGGTCACAGATACGCAGTATTTT.

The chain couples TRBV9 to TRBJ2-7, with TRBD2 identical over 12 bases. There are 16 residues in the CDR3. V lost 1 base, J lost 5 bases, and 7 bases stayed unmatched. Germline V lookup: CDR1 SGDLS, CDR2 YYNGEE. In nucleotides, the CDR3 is TGTGCCAGCAGCGTATACCTAGCGGGAGGGCCCAACGAGCAGTACTTC. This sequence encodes CASSVYLAGGPNEQYF.

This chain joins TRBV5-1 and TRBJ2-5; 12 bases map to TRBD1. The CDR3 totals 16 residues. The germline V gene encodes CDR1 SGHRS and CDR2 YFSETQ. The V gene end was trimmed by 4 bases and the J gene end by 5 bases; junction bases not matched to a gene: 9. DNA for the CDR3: TGCGCCAGCAGCGTCTCCGGGACAGGGGGCATGGAGACCCAGTACTTC. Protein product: CASSVSGTGGMETQYF.

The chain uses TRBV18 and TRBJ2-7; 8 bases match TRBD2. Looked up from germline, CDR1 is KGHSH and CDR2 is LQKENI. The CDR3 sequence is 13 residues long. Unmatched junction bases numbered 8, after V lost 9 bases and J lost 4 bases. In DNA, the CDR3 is TGTGCCAGTTCTTCCGGGGGGGATTACGAGCAGTACTTC. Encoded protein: CASSSGGDYEQYF. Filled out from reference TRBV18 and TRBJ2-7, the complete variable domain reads NAGVMQNPRHLVRRRGQEARLRCSPMKGHSHVYWYRQLPEEGLKFMVYLQKENIIDESGMPKERFSAEFPKEGPSILRIQQVVRGDSAAYFCASSSGGDYEQYFGPGTRLTVT.

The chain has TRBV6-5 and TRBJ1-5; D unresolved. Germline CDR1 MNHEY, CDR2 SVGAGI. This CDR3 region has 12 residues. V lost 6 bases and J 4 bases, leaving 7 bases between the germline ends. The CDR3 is CASRDGNQPQHF. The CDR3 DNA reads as TGTGCCAGCAGGGACGGGAATCAGCCCCAGCATTTT.

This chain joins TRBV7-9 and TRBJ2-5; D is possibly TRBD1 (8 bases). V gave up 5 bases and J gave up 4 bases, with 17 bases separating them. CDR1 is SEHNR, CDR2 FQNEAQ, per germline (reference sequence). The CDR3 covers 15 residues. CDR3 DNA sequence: TGTGCCAGCAGCCCCCGACAGGGGAGGGGAGAGACCCAGTACTTC. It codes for CASSPRQGRGETQYF.

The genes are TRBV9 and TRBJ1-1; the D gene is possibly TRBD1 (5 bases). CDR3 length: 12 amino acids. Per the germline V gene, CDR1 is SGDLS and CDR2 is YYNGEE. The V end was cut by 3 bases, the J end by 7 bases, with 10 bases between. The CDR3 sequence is CASSARDREAFF. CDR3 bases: TGTGCCAGCAGCGCCCGGGACCGTGAAGCTTTCTTT.

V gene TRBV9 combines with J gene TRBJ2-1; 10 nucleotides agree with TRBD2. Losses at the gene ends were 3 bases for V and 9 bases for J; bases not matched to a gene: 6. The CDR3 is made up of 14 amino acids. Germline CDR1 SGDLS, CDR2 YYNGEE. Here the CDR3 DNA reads TGTGCCAGCAGCGAGAGCGGGAGGGCCGGTGAGCAGTTCTTC. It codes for CASSESGRAGEQFF.

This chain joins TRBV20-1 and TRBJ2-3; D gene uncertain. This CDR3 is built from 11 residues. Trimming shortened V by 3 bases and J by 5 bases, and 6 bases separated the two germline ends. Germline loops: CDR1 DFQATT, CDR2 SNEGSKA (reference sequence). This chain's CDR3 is CSASDGDTQYF. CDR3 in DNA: TGCAGTGCTAGTGATGGAGATACGCAGTATTTT.

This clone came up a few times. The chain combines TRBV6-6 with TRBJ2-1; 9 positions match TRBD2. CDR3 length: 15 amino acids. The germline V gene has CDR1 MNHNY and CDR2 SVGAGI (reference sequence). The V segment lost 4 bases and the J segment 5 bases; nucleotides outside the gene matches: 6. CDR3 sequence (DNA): TGTGCCAGCAGTTTCCGGTCTAGCGGGAACAATGAGCAGTTCTTC. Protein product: CASSFRSSGNNEQFF.

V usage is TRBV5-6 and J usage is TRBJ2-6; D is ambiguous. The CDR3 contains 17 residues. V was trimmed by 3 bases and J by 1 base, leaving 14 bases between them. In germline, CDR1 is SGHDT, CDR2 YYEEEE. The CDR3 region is CASSSLMSMSGANVLTF. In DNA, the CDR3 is TGTGCCAGCAGCTCCCTAATGAGTATGTCTGGGGCCAACGTCCTGACTTTC. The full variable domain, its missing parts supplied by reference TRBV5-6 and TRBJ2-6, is DAGVTQSPTHLIKTRGQQVTLRCSPKSGHDTVSWYQQALGQGPQFIFQYYEEEERQRGNFPDRFSGHQFPNYSSELNVNALLLGDSALYLCASSSLMSMSGANVLTFGAGSRLTVL.

The CDR3 spells CASSLLDKGYTF. CDR3 nucleotide sequence: TGTGCCAGCAGTTTATTGGACAAGGGCTACACCTTC. The chain employs TRBV28 and TRBJ1-2; tentative D call: TRBD1 (5 bases). V lost 1 base and J 8 bases, leaving 8 bases between the germline ends. The germline CDR1 and CDR2 sequences are MDHEN and SYDVKM. The CDR3 runs 12 residues.

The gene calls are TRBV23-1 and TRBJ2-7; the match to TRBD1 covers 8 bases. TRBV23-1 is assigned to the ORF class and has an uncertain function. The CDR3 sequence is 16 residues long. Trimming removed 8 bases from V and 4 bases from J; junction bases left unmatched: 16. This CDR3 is CASRRVGQGSFYEQYF. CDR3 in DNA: TGCGCCAGCCGGAGGGTAGGACAGGGCTCTTTTTACGAGCAGTACTTC.

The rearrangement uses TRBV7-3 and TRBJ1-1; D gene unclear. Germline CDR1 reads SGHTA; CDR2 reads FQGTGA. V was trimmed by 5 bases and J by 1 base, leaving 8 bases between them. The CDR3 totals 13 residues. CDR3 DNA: TGTGCCAGCAGCCCCAACACGAACACTGAAGCTTTCTTT. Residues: CASSPNTNTEAFF.

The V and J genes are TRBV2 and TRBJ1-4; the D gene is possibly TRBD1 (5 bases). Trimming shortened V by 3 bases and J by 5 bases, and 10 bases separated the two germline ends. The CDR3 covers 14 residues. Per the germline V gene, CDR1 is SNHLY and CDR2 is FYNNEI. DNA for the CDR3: TGTGCCAGCAGTGACGGGACGGCGAATGAAAAACTGTTTTTT. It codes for CASSDGTANEKLFF.